This T cell receptor beta chain was obtained from a study of OX40 agonist ivuxolimab in advanced cancers. Study-wide context: Ivuxolimab, an agonistic anti-OX40 (CD134) antibody, was given to patients. Patients were about 83% male with ages roughly 23 to 90, mean 60.

In regard to this clone: What it binds is not known.

Whole-study results and caveats: Dose levels from 0.1 to 3.0 mg/kg saw CD4+ and CD8+ blood T cells expand clonally by week 6. Among the lowest peripheral clonal expansion occurred in 0.1-3.0 mg/kg partial responders.

Method: immunoSEQ multiplex PCR; TCRdb's copy keeps in-frame clones and lacks some. The table records 65,000 to 80,000 clones, approximately 89% of them present only once. This CDR3 contains 17 residues. CDR1 and CDR2 from the germline V gene are SGHAT and FQNNGV. V lost 2 bases to trimming and J lost 2 bases; unmatched junction nucleotides: 8. This chain connects TRBV11-2 to TRBJ2-1; TRBD2 matches 8 bases. This receptor was obtained from an adult with an advanced solid tumor such as melanoma, head and neck, liver or kidney cancer. Sequenced material: CD4+ or CD8+ T cells sorted from blood, taken in a trial of the OX40 agonist ivuxolimab. CDR3 protein: CASSLLGSGSTYNEQFF. CDR3 sequence (DNA): TGTGCCAGCAGCTTATTAGGGAGCGGGAGCACCTACAATGAGCAGTTCTTC.